This TCR beta chain came from a study of graft-versus-host responses after intestinal transplantation. Lamina propria and intraepithelial lymphocytes were released by processing graft tissue. Deletions cut 4 bases from V and 6 bases from J, with 10 bases between. The CDR3 is 12 amino acids. The germline gives CDR1 SGHRS, CDR2 YFSETQ. TCRdb's table, derived via immunoSEQ multiplex PCR, lists solely in-frame clones and lacks some. This sample has approximately 10,000 clones, with 60% to 75% found just once. The sequence was obtained from a human patient who received an intestinal transplant, so some T cells may come from the graft donor. Here the sequenced sample was ileum tissue, taken 142 days after intestinal transplantation. The chain carries TRBV5-1 and TRBJ1-2; possibly TRBD1 for D (5 bases). CDR3 residues: CASSRVGDGYTF. CDR3 in DNA: TGCGCCAGCAGCCGAGTAGGGGATGGCTACACCTTC.